These 11 T cell receptor beta chains came from one sample sequenced in a study of vaccination effects on CD4 cells after COVID-19. The antigens of these receptors remain unknown. Clones were read by immunoSEQ multiplex PCR, and TCRdb kept only the in-frame ones, dropping some. The sample has roughly 27,000 clones; about 77% are singletons. Before sequencing took place, the ViraFEST assay used viral peptide pools to expand antigen-specific CD4+ T cells. Upon completion of 10 to 11 days in culture, CD4+ T cells were isolated. PCR-confirmed SARS-CoV-2 infection occurred in the person between March and December 2020. Specimen: CD4+ T cells from PBMCs cultured with HCoV-NL63 spike peptides, collected before COVID-19 vaccination. The receptor set was obtained from a human donor who had a prior SARS-CoV-2 infection.

This rearrangement joins TRBV5-6 to TRBJ2-7; 11 positions match TRBD2. The V gene end was trimmed by 5 bases and the J gene end by 3 bases; junction bases not matched to a gene: 4. Per the germline V gene, CDR1 is SGHDT and CDR2 is YYEEEE. This CDR3 is built from 14 residues. CDR3 amino acids: CASSLGLAVYEQYF. The CDR3 bases are TGTGCCAGCAGTCTGGGACTAGCGGTCTACGAGCAGTACTTC.

The genes are TRBV5-1 and TRBJ2-3; 8 nucleotides line up with TRBD2. The CDR3 consists of 14 residues. The V gene end was trimmed by 2 bases and the J gene end by 6 bases; junction bases not matched to a gene: 5. Looked up from germline, CDR1 is SGHRS and CDR2 is YFSETQ. In DNA form, the CDR3 reads TGCGCCAGCAGCTTTAGCGGGGAGAAGGATACGCAGTATTTT. This encodes CASSFSGEKDTQYF.

This clone is deemed medium-sized (0.01 to 0.1%). This sequence joins TRBV7-2 and TRBJ2-7; D is tentatively TRBD1 or TRBD2 (5 bases each). The germline V and J ends were trimmed by 2 bases and 2 bases, with 19 bases remaining between them. CDR3 length equals 17 residues. CDR1 is SGHTA, CDR2 FQGNSA, per germline. CDR3 sequence: CASSLRAGTAFPYEQYF. DNA of the CDR3: TGTGCCAGCAGCTTAAGGGCCGGGACGGCCTTCCCCTACGAGCAGTACTTC.

This rearrangement joins TRBV2 to TRBJ2-3, with TRBD2 identical over 13 bases. In germline, CDR1 is SNHLY, CDR2 FYNNEI. V was clipped by 6 bases and J by 2 bases; unmatched bases: 2. This CDR3 has 15 amino acids. The CDR3 DNA follows: TGTGCCAGCAGCGGACTAGCGGGGGTCACAGATACGCAGTATTTT. Its translation is CASSGLAGVTDTQYF.

This rearrangement joins TRBV28 to TRBJ2-7; 10 bases match TRBD2. Germline V gene data show CDR1 as MDHEN and CDR2 as SYDVKM. This CDR3 is built from 13 residues. The V gene end was trimmed by 10 bases and the J gene end by 2 bases; junction bases not matched to a gene: 5. In DNA form, the CDR3 reads TGTGCCACGCGAGCGGGAGGGCCCTACGAGCAGTACTTC. Protein sequence: CATRAGGPYEQYF.

The chain has TRBV5-1 and TRBJ1-2, with D possibly TRBD1 on 5 matching bases. Trimming took off 3 bases at V and 2 bases at J, with 20 bases between the two ends. The germline CDR1 and CDR2 sequences are SGHRS and YFSETQ. The CDR3 totals 17 residues. DNA for the CDR3: TGCGCCAGCAGCTCTATACCCGGGACCGGGGCGAACTATGGCTACACCTTC. The encoded protein is CASSSIPGTGANYGYTF.

The chain carries TRBV2 and TRBJ2-3, with 12 positions matching TRBD2. With 5 bases clipped from V and 1 base from J, the junction kept 1 base outside the gene matches. CDR3 length: 15 amino acids. CDR1 SNHLY and CDR2 FYNNEI come from the germline V gene. The CDR3 region has the DNA TGTGCCAGCAGTAGACTAGCGGGGGGCACAGATACGCAGTATTTT. Translating it yields CASSRLAGGTDTQYF. Variable domain in full (rest from reference TRBV2 and TRBJ2-3): EPEVTQTPSHQVTQMGQEVILRCVPISNHLYFYWYRQILGQKVEFLVSFYNNEISEKSEIFDDQFSVERPDGSNFTLKIRSTKLEDSAMYFCASSRLAGGTDTQYFGPGTRLTVL.

This sequence joins TRBV2 and TRBJ1-4; D gene ambiguous. V was shortened by 6 bases and J by 0 bases, with 11 bases between the two germline ends. This CDR3 has 15 amino acids. Germline CDR1 and CDR2: SNHLY and FYNNEI. Here the CDR3 DNA reads TGTGCCAGCAGGCCCGAGGGTGCAACTAATGAAAAACTGTTTTTT. Amino acids: CASRPEGATNEKLFF.

This chain links TRBV28 with TRBJ1-4; D perhaps matches TRBD1 (5 bases). The CDR3 is made up of 13 amino acids. From germline, CDR1 is MDHEN and CDR2 SYDVKM. V was clipped by 3 bases and J by 8 bases, with 10 bases between them. The CDR3 loop reads CASSFQGMEKLFF. CDR3 sequence (DNA): TGTGCCAGCAGTTTCCAGGGCATGGAAAAACTGTTTTTT.

This clone has only a few counts. The chain is built from TRBV21-1 and TRBJ1-6; the table's D call of TRBD1 was not tested on the DNA. TRBV21-1 is shown as a pseudogene. The CDR3 is made up of 17 amino acids. The CDR3 loop reads CASNRVKTGLVDSPLHF. The DNA of the CDR3 is TGTGCCAGCAACCGGGTGAAGACAGGGCTTGTCGATTCACCCCTCCACTTT.

The rearrangement joins TRBV5-1 to TRBJ2-1; 8 nucleotides line up with TRBD2. Germline trimming cut 0 bases from V and 5 bases from J; bases unmatched to any gene: 4. This CDR3 region has 15 residues. Germline values: CDR1 SGHRS, CDR2 YFSETQ. This CDR3 reads CASSLVRREDNEQFF. CDR3 coding DNA: TGCGCCAGCAGCTTGGTTCGGCGGGAGGACAATGAGCAGTTCTTC.